The clone carrying this T cell receptor (beta chain) turned up a few times. The sample originates from a study of CD8+ T cells in alopecia areata. Noted treatment: oral pan-JAK inhibitor, 5-10 mg twice daily. Sequencing relied on a cDNA template that was reverse transcribed from extracted RNA. Libraries were prepared by immunoSEQ multiplex PCR; TCRdb keeps only in-frame clonotypes and omits some of them. Seen here are roughly 110,000 clones, around three fifths observed once, and the top ten hold 12%. CDR3 length: 12 amino acids. V was clipped by 6 bases and J by 2 bases, with 5 bases between them. The origin of this receptor is a human donor with alopecia areata. Sequenced here: CD8+ T cells sorted from blood, sampled at week 24, from a patient treated with tofacitinib. The chain recombines TRBV23-1 with TRBJ1-5; no clear D. TRBV23-1 is labeled an ORF, and its function is uncertain. The CDR3 is CASRQCNQPQHF. In DNA form, the CDR3 reads TGCGCCAGCAGGCAGTGCAATCAGCCCCAGCATTTT.